This T cell receptor (beta chain) was recorded in a study of blood T cell repertoires in COVID-19. Whole-study context: There were acute and convalescent COVID-19 samples, and they came from the United States, Italy and Spain. T cells, B-cell-depleted T cells, or PBMCs provided the cDNA or gDNA that served as material.

In the authors' workflow: Amplification from reference gene primers served as the basis for estimated nucleated cell counts. Generated by immunoSEQ multiplex PCR, the TCRdb table keeps only in-frame clones and is missing some. The D gene and trimming were derived from the DNA, and the V and J assignments and clone size from that table. Among fewer than 60,000 clones, 80% to 90% were seen once, and the ten largest hold roughly 30%. The Seattle patients, enrolled during active infection, were followed longitudinally. The CDR3 extends over 14 amino acids. CDR1 and CDR2 from the germline V gene are SGHRS and YFSETQ. Deletions cut 3 bases from V and 6 bases from J, with 15 bases between.

The sequencing sample was made of peripheral blood. The origin of this receptor is a man in his sixties with COVID-19, enrolled during active disease. This chain connects TRBV5-1 to TRBJ1-2, with D possibly matching TRBD1 (6 bases). DNA of the CDR3: TGCGCCAGCAGCTACATAGGGGGTCAGGATGGCTACACCTTC. Its translation is CASSYIGGQDGYTF.